This TCR beta chain was documented in a study of glioma-infiltrating T cells. The study's findings and limits: Very few CDR3 sequences were shared between tissue and blood. Gliomas, especially low-grade, showed above-expected tissue-blood divergence; non-neoplastic patients showed below.

The iRepertoire nested amplicon-rescue multiplex PCR amplified TCR alpha and beta CDR3s from RNA. For one-step reverse transcription and amplification, 100-400 ng of tissue mRNA or PBMC total RNA was used. TCRdb recomputed calls from the multiplex PCR reads with MiXCR, one row per CDR3 protein. Seen here are some 160,000 distinct CDR3 sequences, more than 35% observed once, and the top ten hold about 5.2%. V was clipped by 0 bases and J by 0 bases; unmatched bases: 17. Per the germline V gene, CDR1 is DFQATT and CDR2 is SNEGSKA (reference sequence). The CDR3 spans 19 residues. A word on this clonotype: Its antigen is unidentified.

The clonotype was recovered from a human donor with low-grade glioma or glioblastoma, undergoing nonglioma brain surgery, or in good health (not recorded which). V and J are TRBV20-1 and TRBJ2-7; TRBD2 agrees at 7 bases. Sample: glioma tissue, nonneoplastic brain tissue, or PBMCs (not recorded which). CDR3 loop: CSARDPTSLVEASSYEQYF. In nucleotides, the CDR3 is TGCAGTGCTAGAGATCCGACTAGCCTCGTTGAGGCGTCCTCCTACGAGCAGTACTTC.